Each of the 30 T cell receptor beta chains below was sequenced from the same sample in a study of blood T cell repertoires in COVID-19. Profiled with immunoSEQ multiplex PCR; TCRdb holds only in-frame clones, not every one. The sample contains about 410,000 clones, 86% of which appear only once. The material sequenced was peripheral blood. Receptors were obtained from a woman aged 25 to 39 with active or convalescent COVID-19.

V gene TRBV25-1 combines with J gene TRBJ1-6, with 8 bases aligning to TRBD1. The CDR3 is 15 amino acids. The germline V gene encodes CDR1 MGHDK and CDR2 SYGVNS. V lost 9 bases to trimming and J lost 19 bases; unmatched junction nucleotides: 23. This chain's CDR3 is CASPFDPGQAPRRHF. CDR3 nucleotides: TGTGCCAGTCCGTTCGATCCGGGACAGGCCCCGAGACGGCACTTT.

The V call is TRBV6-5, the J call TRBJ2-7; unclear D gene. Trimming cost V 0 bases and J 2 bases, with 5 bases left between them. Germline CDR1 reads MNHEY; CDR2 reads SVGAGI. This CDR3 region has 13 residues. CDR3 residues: CASSYSFTYEQYF. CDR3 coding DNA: TGTGCCAGCAGTTACTCATTCACCTACGAGCAGTACTTC.

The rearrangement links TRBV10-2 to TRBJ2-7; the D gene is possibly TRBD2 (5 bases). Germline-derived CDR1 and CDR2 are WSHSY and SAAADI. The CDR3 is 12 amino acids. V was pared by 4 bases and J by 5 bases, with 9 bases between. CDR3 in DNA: TGCGCCAGCAGTGTTCCGGGGAACGAGCAGTACTTC. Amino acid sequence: CASSVPGNEQYF.

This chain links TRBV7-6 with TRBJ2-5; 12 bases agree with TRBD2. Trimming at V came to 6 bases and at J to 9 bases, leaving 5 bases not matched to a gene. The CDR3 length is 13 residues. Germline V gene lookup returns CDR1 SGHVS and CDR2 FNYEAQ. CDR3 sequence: CASRRTSGEPQYF. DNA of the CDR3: TGTGCCAGCAGACGGACTAGCGGGGAGCCCCAGTACTTC.

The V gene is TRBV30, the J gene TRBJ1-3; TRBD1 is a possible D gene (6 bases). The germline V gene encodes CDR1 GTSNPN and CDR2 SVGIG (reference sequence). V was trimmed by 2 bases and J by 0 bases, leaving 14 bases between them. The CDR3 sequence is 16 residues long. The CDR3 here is CAWSLGHLSSGNTIYF. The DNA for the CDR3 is TGTGCCTGGAGTCTGGGACACTTGAGCTCTGGAAACACCATATATTTT.

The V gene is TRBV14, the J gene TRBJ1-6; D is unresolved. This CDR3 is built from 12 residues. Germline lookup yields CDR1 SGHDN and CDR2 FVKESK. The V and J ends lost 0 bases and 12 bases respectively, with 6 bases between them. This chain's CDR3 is CASSQDTLPLHF. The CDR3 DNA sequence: TGTGCCAGCAGCCAAGATACATTACCCCTCCACTTT. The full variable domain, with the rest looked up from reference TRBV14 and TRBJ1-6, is EAGVTQFPSHSVIEKGQTVTLRCDPISGHDNLYWYRRVMGKEIKFLLHFVKESKQDESGMPNNRFLAERTGGTYSTLKVQPAELEDSGVYFCASSQDTLPLHFGNGTRLTVT.

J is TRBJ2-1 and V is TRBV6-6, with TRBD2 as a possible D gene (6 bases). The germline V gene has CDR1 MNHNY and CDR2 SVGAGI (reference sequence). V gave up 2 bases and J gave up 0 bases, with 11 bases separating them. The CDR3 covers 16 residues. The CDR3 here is CASSYEVGSSYNEQFF. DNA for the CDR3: TGTGCCAGCAGTTACGAGGTCGGGAGCTCCTACAATGAGCAGTTCTTC.

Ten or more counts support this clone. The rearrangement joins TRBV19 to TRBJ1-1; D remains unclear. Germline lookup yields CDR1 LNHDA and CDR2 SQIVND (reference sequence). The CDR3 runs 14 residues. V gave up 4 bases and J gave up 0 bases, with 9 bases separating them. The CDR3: CASSNEAVNTEAFF. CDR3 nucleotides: TGTGCCAGTAGTAATGAGGCAGTGAACACTGAAGCTTTCTTT.

The CDR3 DNA reads TGTGCCAGCAGCCCAGGCACCAGGGGAGATAATGAGCAGTTCTTC. This gives the protein CASSPGTRGDNEQFF. The chain combines TRBV6-4 with TRBJ2-1; a weak D match, TRBD1 (6 bases). The germline V gene has CDR1 MRHNA and CDR2 SNTAGT. Trimming took 6 bases from V and 7 from J, leaving 19 bases between them. The CDR3 consists of 15 residues.

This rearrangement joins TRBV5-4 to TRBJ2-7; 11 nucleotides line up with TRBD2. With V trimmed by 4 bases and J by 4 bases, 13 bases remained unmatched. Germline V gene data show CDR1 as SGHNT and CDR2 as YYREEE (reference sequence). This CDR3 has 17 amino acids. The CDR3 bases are TGTGCCAGCAGCCGGGGAACCGGGACTAGCGGTAGTTACGAGCAGTACTTC. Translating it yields CASSRGTGTSGSYEQYF.

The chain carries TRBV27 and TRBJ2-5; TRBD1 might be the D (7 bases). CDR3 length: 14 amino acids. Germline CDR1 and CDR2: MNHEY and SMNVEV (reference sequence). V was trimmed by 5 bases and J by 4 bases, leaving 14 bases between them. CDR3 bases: TGTGCCAGCAGTCTTAACCAGGGGGGAGAGACCCAGTACTTC. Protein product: CASSLNQGGETQYF.

The CDR3 spells CASRTGQVYGYTF. In nucleotides, the CDR3 is TGTGCCAGTAGAACCGGACAGGTCTATGGCTACACCTTC. The rearrangement links TRBV19 to TRBJ1-2; 7 nucleotides match TRBD1. The CDR3 has 13 amino acids. Germline CDR1 is LNHDA and CDR2 is SQIVND (reference sequence). The V segment lost 6 bases and the J segment 4 bases; nucleotides outside the gene matches: 5.

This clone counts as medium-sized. CDR3 nucleotide sequence: TGTGCCAGCAGCTCACTAGCGGGAGATACAGATACGCAGTATTTT. Encoded protein: CASSSLAGDTDTQYF. V usage is TRBV6-4 and J usage is TRBJ2-3; 11 positions agree with TRBD2. Germline V gene lookup returns CDR1 MRHNA and CDR2 SNTAGT. The J segment lost 3 bases and the V segment lost 6 bases, leaving 5 bases of the junction unmatched. The CDR3 is 15 residues long.

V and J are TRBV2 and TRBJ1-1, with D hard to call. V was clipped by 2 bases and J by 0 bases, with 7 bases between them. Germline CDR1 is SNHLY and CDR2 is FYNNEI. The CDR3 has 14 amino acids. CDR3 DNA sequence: TGTGCCAGCAGTGAACAAACTTTGAACACTGAAGCTTTCTTT. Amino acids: CASSEQTLNTEAFF.

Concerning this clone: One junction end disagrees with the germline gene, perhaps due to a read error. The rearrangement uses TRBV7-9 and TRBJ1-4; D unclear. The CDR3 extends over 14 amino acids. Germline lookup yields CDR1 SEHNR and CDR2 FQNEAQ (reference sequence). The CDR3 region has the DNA TGTGCCAGCAGCCCGGGTCTGCCTAAGGAAAAACTGTTTTTT. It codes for CASSPGLPKEKLFF. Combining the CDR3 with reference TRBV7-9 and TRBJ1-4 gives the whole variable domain DTGVSQNPRHKITKRGQNVTFRCDPISEHNRLYWYRQTLGQGPEFLTYFQNEAQLEKSRLLSDRFSAERPKGSFSTLEIQRTEQGDSAMYLCASSPGLPKEKLFFGSGTQLSVL.

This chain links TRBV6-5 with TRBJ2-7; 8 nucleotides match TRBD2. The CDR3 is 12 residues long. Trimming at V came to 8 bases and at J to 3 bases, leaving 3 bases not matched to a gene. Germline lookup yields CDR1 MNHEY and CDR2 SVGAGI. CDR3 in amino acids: CASRGGVYEQYF. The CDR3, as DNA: TGTGCCAGCCGGGGGGGAGTCTACGAGCAGTACTTC.

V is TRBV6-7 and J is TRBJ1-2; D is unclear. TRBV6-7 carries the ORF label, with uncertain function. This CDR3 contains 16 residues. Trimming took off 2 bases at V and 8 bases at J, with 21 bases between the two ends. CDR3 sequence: CASSYTCGRHDAGYTF. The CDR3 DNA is TGTGCCAGCAGTTACACATGCGGGAGGCATGATGCCGGCTACACCTTC.

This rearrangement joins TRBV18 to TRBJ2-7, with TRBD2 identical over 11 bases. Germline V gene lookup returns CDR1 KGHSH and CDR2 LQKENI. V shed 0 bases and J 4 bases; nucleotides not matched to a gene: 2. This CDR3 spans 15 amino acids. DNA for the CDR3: TGTGCCAGCTCACCACCGACTAGCGGGGCGTACGAGCAGTACTTC. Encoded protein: CASSPPTSGAYEQYF.

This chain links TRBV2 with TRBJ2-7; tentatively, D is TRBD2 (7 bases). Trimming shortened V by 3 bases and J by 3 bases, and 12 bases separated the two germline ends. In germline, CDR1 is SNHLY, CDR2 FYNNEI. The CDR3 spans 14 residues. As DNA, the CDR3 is TGTGCCAGCAGTGATTCGGGGGGCCTCTACGAGCAGTACTTC. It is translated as CASSDSGGLYEQYF.

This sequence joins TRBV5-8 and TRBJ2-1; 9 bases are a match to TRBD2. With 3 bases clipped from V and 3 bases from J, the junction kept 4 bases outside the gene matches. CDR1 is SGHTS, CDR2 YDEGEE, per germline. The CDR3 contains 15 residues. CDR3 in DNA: TGTGCCAGCAGCTCGGGACTAGCTCGCTACAATGAGCAGTTCTTC. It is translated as CASSSGLARYNEQFF.

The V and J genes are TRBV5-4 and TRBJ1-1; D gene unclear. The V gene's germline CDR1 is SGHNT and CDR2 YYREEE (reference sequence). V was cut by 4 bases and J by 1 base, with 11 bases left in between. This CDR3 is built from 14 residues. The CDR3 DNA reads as TGTGCCAGCAGCCCAGAATTACCGAACACTGAAGCTTTCTTT. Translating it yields CASSPELPNTEAFF.

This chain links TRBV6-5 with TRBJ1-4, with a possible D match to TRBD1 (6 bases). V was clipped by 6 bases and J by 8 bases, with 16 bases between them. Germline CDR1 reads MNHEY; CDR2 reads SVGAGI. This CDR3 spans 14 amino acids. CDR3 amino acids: CASRLGAVGEKLFF. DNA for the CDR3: TGTGCCAGCAGATTGGGGGCGGTAGGCGAAAAACTGTTTTTT.

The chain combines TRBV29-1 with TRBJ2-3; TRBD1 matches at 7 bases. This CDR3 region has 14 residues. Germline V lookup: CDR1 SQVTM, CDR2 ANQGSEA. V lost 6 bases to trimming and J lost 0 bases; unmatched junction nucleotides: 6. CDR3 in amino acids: CSVVGTASTDTQYF. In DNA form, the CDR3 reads TGCAGCGTGGTGGGGACAGCTAGCACAGATACGCAGTATTTT.

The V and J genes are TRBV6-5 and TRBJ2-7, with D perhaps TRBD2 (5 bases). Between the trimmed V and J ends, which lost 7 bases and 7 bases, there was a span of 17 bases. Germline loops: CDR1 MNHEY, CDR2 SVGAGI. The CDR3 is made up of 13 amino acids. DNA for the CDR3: TGTGCCAGCACATATCAGCTTACGGGGGAGCAGTACTTC. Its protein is CASTYQLTGEQYF.

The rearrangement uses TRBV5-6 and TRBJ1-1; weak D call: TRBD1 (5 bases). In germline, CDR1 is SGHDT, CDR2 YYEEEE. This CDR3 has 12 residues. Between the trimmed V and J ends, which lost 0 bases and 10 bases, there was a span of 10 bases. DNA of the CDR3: TGTGCCAGCAGCTTGGTGCTGGGGCCAGCTTTCTTT. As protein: CASSLVLGPAFF.

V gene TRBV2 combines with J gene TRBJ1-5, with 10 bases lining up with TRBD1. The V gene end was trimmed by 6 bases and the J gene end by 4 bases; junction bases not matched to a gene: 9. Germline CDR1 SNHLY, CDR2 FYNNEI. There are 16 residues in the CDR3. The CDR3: CASRGRTGGENQPQHF. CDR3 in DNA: TGTGCCAGCAGGGGACGGACAGGGGGAGAAAATCAGCCCCAGCATTTT.

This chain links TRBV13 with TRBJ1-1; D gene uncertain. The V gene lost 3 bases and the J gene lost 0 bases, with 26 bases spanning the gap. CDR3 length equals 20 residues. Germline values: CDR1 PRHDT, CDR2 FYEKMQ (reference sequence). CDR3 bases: TGTGCCAGCAGCTTCACCCATATCGGGGAGGGTCGGTGGTTGAACACTGAAGCTTTCTTT. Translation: CASSFTHIGEGRWLNTEAFF. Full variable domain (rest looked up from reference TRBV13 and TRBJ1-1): AAGVIQSPRHLIKEKRETATLKCYPIPRHDTVYWYQQGPGQDPQFLISFYEKMQSDKGSIPDRFSAQQFSDYHSELNMSSLELGDSALYFCASSFTHIGEGRWLNTEAFFGQGTRLTVV.

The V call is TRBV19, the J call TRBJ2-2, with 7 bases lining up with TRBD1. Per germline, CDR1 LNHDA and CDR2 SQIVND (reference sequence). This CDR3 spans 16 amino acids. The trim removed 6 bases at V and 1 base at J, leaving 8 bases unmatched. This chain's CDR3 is CASRGAGTENTGELFF. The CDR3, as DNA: TGTGCCAGTAGGGGAGCCGGGACAGAGAACACCGGGGAGCTGTTTTTT.

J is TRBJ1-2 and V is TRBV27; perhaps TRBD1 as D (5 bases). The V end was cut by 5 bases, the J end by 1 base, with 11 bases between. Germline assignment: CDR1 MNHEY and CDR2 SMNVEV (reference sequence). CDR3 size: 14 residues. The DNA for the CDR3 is TGTGCCAGCAGTCCCCAGACAGATAACTATGGCTACACCTTC. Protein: CASSPQTDNYGYTF.

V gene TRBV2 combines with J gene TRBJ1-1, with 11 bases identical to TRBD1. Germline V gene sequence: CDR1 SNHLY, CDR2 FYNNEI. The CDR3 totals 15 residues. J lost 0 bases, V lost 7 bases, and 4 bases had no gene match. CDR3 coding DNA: TGTGCCAGCACCCGGGACAGGGGGATGAACACTGAAGCTTTCTTT. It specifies CASTRDRGMNTEAFF. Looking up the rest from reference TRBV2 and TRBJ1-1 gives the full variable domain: EPEVTQTPSHQVTQMGQEVILRCVPISNHLYFYWYRQILGQKVEFLVSFYNNEISEKSEIFDDQFSVERPDGSNFTLKIRSTKLEDSAMYFCASTRDRGMNTEAFFGQGTRLTVV.